This record concerns one T cell receptor beta chain sequence. Its antigen target is currently unknown. Base-call qualities are not available, and no considerably larger clone is one nucleotide away. For the CD8 naive samples, CD45RO-negative cells were positively selected for CCR7, yielding a CD45RA+CCR7+ population from which TemRA cells were excluded. Donors were healthy HIV-negative adults with no recently reported acute infections or vaccinations. Every donor was a Caucasian adult living in Nashville, Tennessee, USA. Blood was obtained by leukapheresis, after which PBMCs were separated by Ficoll-Histopaque density gradient centrifugation and cryopreserved in liquid nitrogen vapor phase. Analytical flow cytometry was used to check the purity and quantity of every magnetically sorted T cell population. Genomic DNA was isolated from every sorted fraction and measured by UV absorbance on a Nanodrop 2000c.

The data were taken from a study of shared clonotypes between healthy human individuals (dated by TCRdb to 2020 to 2021). Describing the broader study: Two women and a few men aged 18 to 49 years were included in the cohort. Per donor, three plates each were used for CD4 naive and CD4 memory, two for CD8 naive, and one for CD8 memory. To estimate repertoire size and how much clonotypes are shared between individuals, the study performed deep sequencing of blood TCR repertoires from a handful of healthy adults. To increase sequencing depth and limit assay-specific biases, different laboratories used diverse techniques to prepare libraries and sequence TCR repertoires. Each donor's leukapheresis produced roughly between roughly 0.94 and 9.5 billion PBMCs.

Summary of the overall study and its limitations: Rarefaction of sorted-subset datasets indicated incomplete sequencing despite the large sequencing depth. Because the study included only a small number of donors, the genetic and exposure-history diversity represented was limited. Across a handful of donors, approximately 5% of naive CD4, approximately 3.6% of naive CD8, approximately 2.5% of memory CD4, and 0.3% to 0.45% of memory CD8 clonotypes were shared. Estimated clonotype richness was generally larger for naive than for memory subsets. Clonotypes shared by all four sorted-subset donors showed higher generation probabilities than non-shared clonotypes. Sampling was limited to blood, and TCR repertoires in tissue likely differ from TCR repertoires in blood. Pairwise subsampling indicated that sequencing depth was expected to affect the degree of clonotype sharing among donors.

Based on the germline V gene, the CDR1 and CDR2 sequences are MDHEN and SYDVKM. Its CDR3 holds 15 amino acids, cysteine through phenylalanine. The only DNA kept is the CDR3, 45 bases in frame from the first base. V is reduced by 3 bases and J by 4 bases, leaving a spacing of 14 bases between them. Using the deep immunoSEQ assay, multiplex PCR amplified TCR CDR3 regions from genomic DNA. Extracted genomic DNA from each cell subset was distributed evenly across all wells of several immunoSEQ 96-well plates, and each plate was treated as a replicate. For sorted subsets, around 0.2 ug genomic DNA, equal to 25,000 to 35,000 T cell genomes, was loaded into each replicate PCR. The purified libraries were quantified using a Qubit 3.0 fluorometer, sized with a Bioanalyzer 2100, and then quantified again using the KAPA Library Quantification kit. Every immunoSEQ 96-well plate was sequenced on a separate single-read 150-cycle Illumina NextSeq 550 flow cell. Turning to the authors' computational methods: Because the immunoSEQ output held only junctional sequences and lacked quality scores, the filtering could not match the filtering applied to full-length reads. To assign V/J genes and CDR3, sequences were annotated against IMGT germline references using PyIR, a Python wrapper for IgBLAST v1.9. Reads were removed for weak V/J assignments (E-value above 1e-6), missing CDR3, stop codons, out-of-frame junctions, or ambiguous translated residues. V3J clonotypes were defined as sequences sharing the same inferred V gene, J gene, and CDR3 amino acid sequence. Percentage overlap between repertoires was computed as shared unique clonotypes divided by the size of the smaller repertoire. Three approaches were used to assess repertoire richness: RTK rarefaction, the Chao1 estimator, and Recon v2.1 estimates of unobserved clonotypes. Generation probabilities were computed with OLGA for all TCRbeta clonotypes obtained by the gDNA method from a few donors. TCRdb provides this immuneACCESS table in a form limited to in-frame rearrangements. Some clones are lacking; in checked studies, under half of them reflect an unresolved V gene, and why the rest are absent is not known. That table gives V, J and clone size, and the DNA gave D and trimming. In this sample the table shows about 820,000 clones, more than 85% of which occur a single time. The ten largest make up 24% of the sample.

What was sequenced was naive CD8+ T cells sorted from blood. The cell subset or site label here, explained by the study, means: CD45RA+CCR7+. The chain is encoded by TRBV28 joined to TRBJ2-3; TRBD1 is possibly the D segment (6 matching bases). This sequence originates from a young man in good health. The CDR3 has the sequence CASSLWQGSSDTQYF. The DNA sequence follows: TGTGCCAGCAGTTTGTGGCAGGGGAGTTCAGATACGCAGTATTTT.